This T cell receptor (beta chain) is from a study of T cells in Graves' hyperthyroidism and ophthalmopathy. CDR3 length equals 12 residues. V lost 5 bases to trimming and J lost 8 bases, with 15 bases between them. CDR1 is GTSNPN and CDR2 is SVGIG in the germline V gene (reference sequence). Patients were excluded because of uncontrolled infection, other autoimmune disease, pregnancy or lactation. TCR beta CDR3 sequences were amplified from RNA transcripts. HTBI primers were the set used in a first-round RT-PCR of the TCR CDR3. Using its own MiXCR run on the multiplex PCR reads, TCRdb lists one record per CDR3 protein. The profile shows about 270,000 distinct CDR3 sequences, roughly 22% of them singletons. This clonotype appeared many times.

Sequencing used blood. The rearrangement joins TRBV30 to TRBJ1-2; maybe TRBD1 (5 bases). The receptor was isolated from a man under 40 with Graves' ophthalmopathy. CDR3 amino acids: CAWEPGTGGYTF. DNA for the CDR3: TGTGCCTGGGAACCAGGGACGGGGGGCTACACCTTC. The whole variable domain, remainder taken from reference TRBV30 and TRBJ1-2, is SQTIHQWPATLVQPVGSPLSLECTVEGTSNPNLYWYRQAAGRGLQLLFYSVGIGQISSEVPQNLSASRPQDRQFILSSKKLLLSDSGFYLCAWEPGTGGYTFGSGTRLTVV.